This TCR beta chain comes out of a study of T-cell memory formation after mild COVID-19. Study at large: Largely, the TCR clusters proved donor specific. Whole-study findings and limits: A subset of responding clones appeared in pre-infection memory, suggesting cross-reactive memory joined.

The CDR3 spans 14 residues. From germline, CDR1 is ENHRY and CDR2 SYGVKD. V was clipped by 6 bases and J by 2 bases; unmatched bases: 4. Via MiXCR, TCRdb re-called the 5' RACE reads, giving one row per CDR3 protein. The repertoire holds a few hundred thousand distinct CDR3 sequences, roughly 15% seen once, with 20% to 25% in the top ten. As for this clonotype: Its antigen is undetermined.

This chain joins TRBV10-3 and TRBJ2-7, with 10 bases identical to TRBD2. The receptor's source is a man younger than 35 who had mild COVID-19 (a few samples of this study predate the infection). Cell type and time point are not known. The sequenced material came from PBMCs or a T cell subset sorted from them (not recorded which). The CDR3 is CAIRERGGTYEQYF. The CDR3 DNA reads as TGTGCCATCAGGGAGCGGGGGGGAACCTACGAGCAGTACTTC.